This record concerns one TCR beta chain sequence. This clone was seen a handful of times. It has no known antigen specificity. No much larger clonotype is one base removed from it; base qualities were not supplied. The cohort comprised around 700 healthy bone marrow donors. At the time of sampling, all cohort members were nominally healthy, though unrecorded immune exposures were likely present. The donor tested CMV seronegative, placing the donor among the 350 to 400 seronegative members of the cohort. A peripheral blood sample was provided by each donor, and peripheral blood mononuclear cells were used for TCR beta sequencing. Genomic DNA extraction from the blood cell samples was performed with the Qiagen DNeasy Blood Extraction Kit. This sample is part of a study of cytomegalovirus exposure and HLA in healthy donors (TCRdb year 2017). Study-wide context: According to an earlier analysis of around 600 of the donors, 200 million or so T cells yielded over 100 million unique TCR beta sequences and about 300 Gb of sequence data. An early release covering over 500 HLA-typed donors comprised 300 to 350 gigabases of sequencing data and tens of millions of unique TCR sequences. The genetic ancestry cluster associated with self-reported Caucasian donors included roughly 84% of the roughly 390 genotyped donors. The aim of the study was to test whether cataloging public T cell receptors could identify signatures of past pathogen exposure. The T cell repertoires of 700 or so subjects were profiled by immunosequencing and related to cytomegalovirus serostatus. A separate validation cohort of about 110 different subjects was used in addition to the roughly 700-subject first cohort. To predict cytomegalovirus infection status, the study brought together high-throughput TCR immunosequencing, statistical association of individual TCRs with disease status, and machine learning. A later analysis re-analyzed previously published TCR beta repertoires from approximately 700 donors and added high-resolution HLA genotyping to study TCR occurrence patterns. In the later analysis, no new phenotypic data were used to find candidate immune exposures; instead, reliance was placed on TCR beta sequences and their occurrence across donors. To decide whether each TCR beta V gene segment behaved as functional or pseudogenic, an earlier analysis of approximately 590 of the donors relied on high-throughput TCR beta sequencing. Donor age, sex, ethnicity and CMV serostatus were compiled together with the repertoire data. A later genetic analysis used genome-wide SNP genotypes for about 65% of the roughly 700 donors, treating that subset as a discovery cohort. All discovery cohort repertoires had been generated on a single sequencing platform. HLA typing covered class I and class II loci at four-digit resolution. The number of typed donors differed by locus: 629-630 for A, B, C, DRB1 and DQB1; 522 for DQA1; some 610 for DPA1; and some 430 for DPB1. About five DR-DQ haplotypes were treated as single units for association and clustering because of strong linkage in the cohort. Among under 450 genotyped donors of the cohort, an average of 235,054 unique TCR beta nucleotide sequences were sequenced per donor, roughly 20% of them non-productive. Study-level results and caveats: When HLA alleles, especially DR and DQ, strongly co-occurred, TCR associations were difficult to assign to individual alleles. Most TCR sequences were observed very rarely across donors, whereas some public TCRs were present in many individuals. In a later analysis, HLA-associated TCR beta chains showed more clonal expansion and lower generation probabilities than non-associated chains that were equally common. The earlier analysis of approximately 560 of the donors excluded roughly 17 rarely observed V segments, including chromosome 9 orphons, because counts were too low. In this cohort, only TCR beta chains were sequenced, and detectable features were limited by the absence of alpha or paired-chain data. In a later analysis, most CMV-associated TCR beta chains were found to appear HLA-restricted, with HLA associations seemingly driven largely by CMV exposure. Sequencing depth was assumed to be roughly uniform across donors in the presence/absence analyses, though that assumption may not hold. Cytomegalovirus status was reported to be diagnosed by the classifier with high specificity and sensitivity in both the original and validation cohorts. An association between a missense DCLRE1C variant and V-gene and J-gene trimming of TCR beta chains was found in a later genetic analysis and replicated in an independent cohort. The 87-base-pair reads could not distinguish some IMGT-functional V segments, including TRBV6-2 and TRBV6-3, so those segments were excluded. According to a later genetic analysis, donors in an Asian-associated ancestry cluster had fewer N-insertions in productive TCRs than the approximately 700-donor mean. In vitro tests confirmed that a few of the cytomegalovirus-associated TCR beta chains recognize cytomegalovirus antigens. In the study, approximately 160 TCR beta chains were listed as associated with cytomegalovirus. Because HLA typing was unavailable for some donors at each locus, only the typed subset was used in association tests. For the cohort, immune exposure information was limited to CMV serostatus. Linkage disequilibrium might explain the correlated functional status among segregating V segments, but an unknown experimental factor could not be excluded. A cluster of highly shared sequence variants was judged likely to represent a technical artifact of the sequencing pipeline. In a later analysis, the rate of TCR association differed among HLA loci, with DRB1 alleles having the most associated TCRs and HLA-C alleles having the fewest. In an earlier analysis of more than 450 of the donors, most TCR beta V segments were observed in productive rearrangements about 87% or about 30% of the time, broadly matching IMGT annotations. According to the authors, the approach could potentially be generalized to other disease states and immunological phenotypes. At a false discovery rate of 0.05, a later analysis linked roughly 17,000 TCR beta sequences to specific HLA alleles. A further reported finding was that TCR beta sequences accurately predicted the HLA-A and HLA-B alleles for most subjects in the first cohort. According to a later analysis, parvovirus B19, influenza, CMV and Epstein-Barr virus appeared linked to several top co-occurrence clusters.

Trimming removed 5 bases from V and 4 bases from J; the gene matches leave 13 bases unexplained. The germline V gene (reference sequence) sets CDR1 to MNHEY and CDR2 to SMNVEV. The CDR3 sequence holds 17 residues, the cysteine and phenylalanine included. Only CDR3 DNA remains: 51 bases, in frame from the first base. The library was generated by the immunoSEQ multiplex PCR assay. The multiplex PCR relied on a mix of 60 forward primers for TCR Vbeta segments and 13 reverse primers for TCR Jbeta segments. Amplification of the CDR3 region of rearranged TCR beta genes was performed with a multiplex PCR assay on genomic DNA. The Illumina HiSeq System was used to sequence the amplified TCR beta libraries as 87-base-pair reads. The authors' pipeline ran thus. A later analysis counted 75 million to 100 million unique TCR beta chains across the 550 to 800 repertoires, and roughly 10 million of these chains were shared by at least two donors. To remove PCR and sequencing errors, raw reads were error-corrected and collapsed into unique sequences using a nearest-neighbor algorithm that merged closely related sequences. CDR3 sequences were aligned to IMGT reference sequences to assign V, D and J gene segments. For a sequence to be retained, a match of at least six nucleotides to both a V gene segment and a J gene segment was required. Rearrangements were classified as productive when the CDR3 lacked stop codons and remained in frame with V and J, and all other rearrangements were classified as non-productive. CDR3 was defined according to IMGT convention as the region running from the second conserved V-encoded cysteine to the conserved J-encoded phenylalanine. The earlier analysis of 550 to 650 of the donors excluded any sequence lacking an unambiguous match to a single V gene segment. An earlier analysis of around 600 of the donors classified V segments as functional when productive rearrangements were above 56.7% and as segregating when the standard deviation between donors was above 5%. A statistical classification framework was developed to diagnose cytomegalovirus status using the catalog of TCR beta chain sequences. A later analysis assigned V and J genes by comparing TCR nucleotide sequences with IMGT/GENE-DB human TR gene sequences. A later analysis assigned CDR3 sequences and most-parsimonious VDJ recombination scenarios with the TCRdist pipeline. A later analysis defined each TCR beta chain by its CDR3 amino acid sequence plus V-gene family, and excluded reads lacking a unique V-gene family. As a way to deal with suspected cross-contamination and a sequencing artifact, a later analysis dropped 450 to 700 nucleotide sequences that were highly shared and had low generation probability. For each public chain, a later analysis derived a clonal expansion index from normalized ranks of inferred template counts within each repertoire. In a later analysis, generation probabilities were computed with a VDJ recombination model fitted to out-of-frame rearrangements, and the resulting probabilities were checked against IGoR. In a later analysis, hypergeometric tests were used to score TCR-TCR, TCR-HLA and TCR-CMV co-occurrence, with a repertoire-size bias correction applied to TCR pairs. To estimate false discovery rates, a later analysis permuted the HLA or CMV assignments 20 times. A later analysis grouped co-occurring TCRs with DBSCAN, adding TCRdist sequence similarity when clustering within HLA-allele-positive subsets. Repertoires with fewer than 30,000 or more than 120,000 public chains were left out of co-occurrence clustering, as were a few repertoires with anomalous nucleotide sharing. TCRdb provides this immuneACCESS table in a form limited to in-frame rearrangements. Some clones are lacking; in checked studies, under half of them reflect an unresolved V gene, and why the rest are absent is not known. Clone size and V and J calls were adopted from that table, with D and trimming inferred from the DNA. The sample records around 94,000 clones, around 69% of which are singletons. The ten largest clones capture around 4.2% of the sample.

Recombination connected TRBV27 to TRBJ2-2, with 7 bases in between that match TRBD1. This TCR came from a man aged 25-40 years in good health and CMV-seronegative. The sample was PBMCs. CDR3 reads: CASSHPWGQPSTGELFF. The nucleotides are TGTGCCAGCAGTCACCCGTGGGGACAGCCGAGCACCGGGGAGCTGTTTTTT.